Presented here are 14 T cell receptor beta chains from one specimen sequenced in a study of T cell responses to AZD1222 COVID-19 vaccine. Clones were read by immunoSEQ multiplex PCR, and TCRdb kept only the in-frame ones, dropping some. The sample has about 99,000 clones, 70% to 90% seen once. The sequencing here drew on peripheral blood, taken on day 0 of AZD1222 vaccination. Receptor source: an adult in good health.

This chain connects TRBV7-9 to TRBJ1-3, with unresolved D. The CDR3 extends over 13 amino acids. V lost 5 bases to trimming and J lost 8 bases, with 13 bases between them. Germline CDR1 SEHNR, CDR2 FQNEAQ (reference sequence). CDR3 region: CASSPDPRDTIYF. The CDR3 nucleotides are TGTGCCAGCAGCCCAGACCCACGGGACACCATATATTTT.

This clone was observed a few times. The rearrangement joins TRBV13 to TRBJ2-3, with TRBD2 matching over 8 bases. The J segment lost 0 bases and the V segment lost 3 bases, leaving 2 bases of the junction unmatched. The CDR3 is 15 amino acids. Germline CDR1 is PRHDT and CDR2 is FYEKMQ (reference sequence). The DNA for the CDR3 is TGTGCCAGCAGCTTCGGGGGGGCCAGCACAGATACGCAGTATTTT. It is translated as CASSFGGASTDTQYF.

This clone was seen more than once but under ten times. CDR3 nucleotide sequence: TGTGCCAGCAGCCAGGGGGGCAGGTCACAGTTCTTC. The encoded protein is CASSQGGRSQFF. The chain combines TRBV7-2 with TRBJ2-1, with D possibly TRBD1 on 7 matching bases. V lost 5 bases to trimming and J lost 13 bases, with 15 bases between them. CDR1 and CDR2 (germline): SGHTA, FQGNSA. CDR3 length: 12 amino acids.

In this sample, this clone turned up once. The chain couples TRBV4-3 to TRBJ2-7, with unresolved D. The CDR3 spans 15 residues. Germline CDR1 LGHNA, CDR2 YSLEER. V lost 0 bases and J 4 bases, leaving 13 bases between the germline ends. This chain's CDR3 is CASSQDHGLWYEQYF. CDR3 DNA sequence: TGCGCCAGCAGCCAAGATCACGGGTTGTGGTACGAGCAGTACTTC.

The V gene is TRBV7-8, the J gene TRBJ2-3; 9 bases are a match to TRBD2. Germline loops: CDR1 SGHVS, CDR2 FQNEAQ. The CDR3 contains 20 residues. The V and J ends lost 5 bases and 4 bases, in that order; junction bases with no gene match: 22. The CDR3 reads CASSTLMSGRLSFSADTQYF. The CDR3 DNA is TGTGCCAGCAGCACCTTGATGAGCGGGAGGTTGTCTTTTTCGGCAGATACGCAGTATTTT.

This clone is a singleton in its sample. The genes are TRBV24-1 and TRBJ1-5; no reliable D call. Trimming took off 4 bases at V and 6 bases at J, with 12 bases between the two ends. The germline CDR1 and CDR2 sequences are KGHDR and SFDVKD. The CDR3 is made up of 14 amino acids. The CDR3 nucleotides are TGTGCCACCAGTGACTCCTGGACCGGTCAGCCCCAGCATTTT. Protein: CATSDSWTGQPQHF.

The J gene is TRBJ1-5, the V gene TRBV6-6; D unclear. CDR1 is MNHNY and CDR2 is SVGAGI in the germline V gene (reference sequence). This CDR3 comprises 15 residues. Between the trimmed V and J ends, which lost 6 bases and 0 bases, there was a span of 12 bases. The CDR3 coding sequence is TGTGCCAGCAGCTTAGGACGGGGTAGCAATCAGCCCCAGCATTTT. It encodes CASSLGRGSNQPQHF.

V gene TRBV2 combines with J gene TRBJ2-7; 9 nucleotides line up with TRBD1. V trimming: 6 bases; J trimming: 1 base; junction bases outside the gene matches: 4. The V gene's germline CDR1 is SNHLY and CDR2 FYNNEI. The CDR3 loop spans 14 amino acids. The CDR3 DNA reads as TGTGCCAGCAGAGGAGGGACAGGGTCCTACGAGCAGTACTTC. It specifies CASRGGTGSYEQYF.

V gene TRBV9 combines with J gene TRBJ2-1; D is undetermined. Trimming removed 4 bases from V and 6 bases from J, with 20 bases in between. Per the germline V gene, CDR1 is SGDLS and CDR2 is YYNGEE. The CDR3 has 16 amino acids. In DNA form, the CDR3 reads TGTGCCAGCAGCCCACTTAGACCGAGTGGCACCAATGAGCAGTTCTTC. Amino acid sequence: CASSPLRPSGTNEQFF.

This clone has just one count. The chain uses TRBV4-2 and TRBJ2-3, with 8 bases lining up with TRBD2. V was pared by 0 bases and J by 2 bases, with 4 bases of the junction left unmatched. The germline gives CDR1 LGHNA, CDR2 YNFKEQ. The CDR3 extends over 16 amino acids. The CDR3 DNA reads as TGTGCCAGCAGCCAAGAAGTAGCGGGGATCACAGATACGCAGTATTTT. Its protein is CASSQEVAGITDTQYF.

The chain employs TRBV19 and TRBJ2-3, with TRBD2 matching 12 bases. Trimming cost V 1 base and J 4 bases; bases outside gene matches: 3. Germline CDR1 LNHDA, CDR2 SQIVND (reference sequence). The CDR3 has 16 amino acids. This CDR3 is CASSIGASGRADTQYF. CDR3 DNA: TGTGCCAGTAGTATAGGTGCTAGCGGGAGGGCAGATACGCAGTATTTT.

This chain links TRBV6-5 with TRBJ2-7, with D possibly being TRBD2 (6 bases). V was cut by 0 bases and J by 4 bases, with 13 bases left in between. The CDR3 contains 15 residues. CDR1 and CDR2 (germline): MNHEY, SVGAGI. The CDR3 sequence: CASSYSGGSLYEQYF. Here the CDR3 DNA reads TGTGCCAGCAGTTACTCGGGGGGTAGCCTATACGAGCAGTACTTC.

The V and J genes are TRBV6-2 or TRBV6-3 and TRBJ1-2; D unresolved. The CDR3 is 15 amino acids. Germline CDR1 is MNHEY and CDR2 is SVGEGT. Trimming took off 6 bases at V and 5 bases at J, with 19 bases between the two ends. CDR3 nucleotide sequence: TGTGCCAGCAGCTTCTCGGCCCTCGGCAGGTATGGCTACACCTTC. This gives the protein CASSFSALGRYGYTF.

V usage is TRBV6-6 and J usage is TRBJ2-1; 9 bases align to TRBD2. Germline V gene sequence: CDR1 MNHNY, CDR2 SVGAGI (reference sequence). The J segment lost 5 bases and the V segment lost 2 bases, leaving 1 base of the junction unmatched. There are 14 residues in the CDR3. CDR3 nucleotides: TGTGCCAGCAGTTACGGGACTAGCAACAATGAGCAGTTCTTC. The encoded protein is CASSYGTSNNEQFF.